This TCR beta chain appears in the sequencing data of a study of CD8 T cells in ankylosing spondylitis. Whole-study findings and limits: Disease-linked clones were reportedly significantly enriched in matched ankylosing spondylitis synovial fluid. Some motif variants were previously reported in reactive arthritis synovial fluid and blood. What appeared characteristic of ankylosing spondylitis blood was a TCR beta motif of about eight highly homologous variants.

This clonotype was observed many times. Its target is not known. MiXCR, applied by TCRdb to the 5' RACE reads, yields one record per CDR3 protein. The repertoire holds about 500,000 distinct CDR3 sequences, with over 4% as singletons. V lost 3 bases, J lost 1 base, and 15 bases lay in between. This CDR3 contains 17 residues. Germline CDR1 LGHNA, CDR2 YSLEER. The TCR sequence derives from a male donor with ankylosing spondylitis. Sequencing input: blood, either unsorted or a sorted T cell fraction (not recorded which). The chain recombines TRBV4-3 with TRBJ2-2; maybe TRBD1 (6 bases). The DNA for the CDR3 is TGCGCCAGCAGCCAGGAAGCAGGGGCCCTGAACACCGGGGAGCTGTTTTTT. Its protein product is CASSQEAGALNTGELFF.